The sequence of this T cell receptor beta chain was determined in a study of T cells in Graves' hyperthyroidism and ophthalmopathy. There are a few counts of this clonotype. V lost 0 bases, J lost 6 bases, and 11 bases lay in between. In germline, CDR1 is DFQATT, CDR2 SNEGSKA (reference sequence). The length of the CDR3 is 13 residues. Patients with uncontrolled infections, other autoimmune diseases, pregnancy or lactation were excluded. Amplification yielded TCR beta CDR3 regions, with RNA transcripts as the source. First-round RT-PCR of the TCR CDR3 relied on the HTBI primer set. TCRdb independently ran MiXCR on the multiplex PCR reads; one entry per CDR3 protein. The sample carries hundreds of thousands of distinct CDR3 sequences, less than 15% recorded once.

The chain recombines TRBV20-1 with TRBJ1-1; D call uncertain. This clonotype was sampled from a young woman with Graves' hyperthyroidism. Sequences were obtained from blood. CDR3 amino acids: CSARDLHPPEAFF. The CDR3 DNA reads as TGCAGTGCTAGAGATCTTCACCCGCCTGAAGCTTTCTTT.